This T cell receptor (beta chain) was retrieved from a study of cytomegalovirus exposure and HLA in healthy donors. Broader study findings: Some V segments (TRBV6-2 and TRBV6-3 among them) were excluded as indistinguishable.

About this clone: The antigen is not known.

PCR employed 60 Vbeta and 13 Jbeta primers. The assay was immunoSEQ multiplex PCR, and TCRdb's table has in-frame clones only and misses some. This table holds some 170,000 clones, under 85% found once. Regarding donors, all were healthy bone marrow donors. The CDR3 runs to 16 residues. Unmatched junction bases numbered 2, after V lost 1 base and J lost 3 bases. Germline CDR1 reads LGHNA; CDR2 reads YSLEER. This chain uses TRBV4-3 with TRBJ2-3, with 12 positions matching TRBD2. This TCR came from a human donor in good health. The sample consisted of PBMCs. CDR3 region: CASSQGTSGVTDTQYF. The CDR3 DNA reads TGCGCCAGCAGCCAAGGGACTAGCGGGGTGACAGATACGCAGTATTTT.